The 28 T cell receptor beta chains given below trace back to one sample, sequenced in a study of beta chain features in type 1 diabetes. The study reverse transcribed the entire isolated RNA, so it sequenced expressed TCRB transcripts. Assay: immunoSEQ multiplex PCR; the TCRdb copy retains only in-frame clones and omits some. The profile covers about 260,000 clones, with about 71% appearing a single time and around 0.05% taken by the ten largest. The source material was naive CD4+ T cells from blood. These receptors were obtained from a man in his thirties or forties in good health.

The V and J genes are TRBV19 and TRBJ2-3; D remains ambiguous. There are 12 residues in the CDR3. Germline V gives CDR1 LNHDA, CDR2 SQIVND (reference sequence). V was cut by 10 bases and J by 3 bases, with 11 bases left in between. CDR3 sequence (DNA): TGTGCCACATCCAGGAGAACAGATACGCAGTATTTT. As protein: CATSRRTDTQYF.

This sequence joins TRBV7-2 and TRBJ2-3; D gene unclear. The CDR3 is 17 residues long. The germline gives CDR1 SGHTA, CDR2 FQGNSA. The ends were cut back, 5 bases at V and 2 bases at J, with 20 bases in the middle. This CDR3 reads CASSTRPANIPTDTQYF. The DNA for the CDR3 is TGTGCCAGCAGCACACGTCCGGCGAACATACCCACAGATACGCAGTATTTT. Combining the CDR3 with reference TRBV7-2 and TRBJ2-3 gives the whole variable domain GAGVSQSPSNKVTEKGKDVELRCDPISGHTALYWYRQSLGQGLEFLIYFQGNSAPDKSGLPSDRFSAERTGGSVSTLTIQRTQQEDSAVYLCASSTRPANIPTDTQYFGPGTRLTVL.

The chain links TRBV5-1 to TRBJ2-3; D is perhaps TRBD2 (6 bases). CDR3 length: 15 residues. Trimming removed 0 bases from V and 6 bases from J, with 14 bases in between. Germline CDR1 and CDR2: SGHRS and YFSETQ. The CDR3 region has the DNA TGCGCCAGCAGCTTGGGAGCGGGCTCCCCGGATACGCAGTATTTT. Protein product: CASSLGAGSPDTQYF.

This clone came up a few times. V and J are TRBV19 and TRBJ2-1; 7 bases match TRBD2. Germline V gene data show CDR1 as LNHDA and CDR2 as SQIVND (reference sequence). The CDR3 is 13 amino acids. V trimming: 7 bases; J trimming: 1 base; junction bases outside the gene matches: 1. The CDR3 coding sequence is TGTGCCAGTACGGGGGGTTCCTACAATGAGCAGTTCTTC. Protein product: CASTGGSYNEQFF.

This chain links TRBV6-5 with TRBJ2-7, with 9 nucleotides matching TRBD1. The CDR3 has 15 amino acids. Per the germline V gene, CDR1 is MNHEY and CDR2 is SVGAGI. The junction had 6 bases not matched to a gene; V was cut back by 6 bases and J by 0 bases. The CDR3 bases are TGTGCCAGCAGAACGACAGGGGGTAGCTCCTACGAGCAGTACTTC. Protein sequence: CASRTTGGSSYEQYF.

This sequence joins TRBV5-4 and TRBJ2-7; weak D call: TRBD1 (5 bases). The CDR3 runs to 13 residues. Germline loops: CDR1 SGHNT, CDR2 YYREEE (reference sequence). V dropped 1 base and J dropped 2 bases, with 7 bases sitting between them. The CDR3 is CASSLPGTYEQYF. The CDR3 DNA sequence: TGTGCCAGCAGCTTGCCAGGGACCTACGAGCAGTACTTC.

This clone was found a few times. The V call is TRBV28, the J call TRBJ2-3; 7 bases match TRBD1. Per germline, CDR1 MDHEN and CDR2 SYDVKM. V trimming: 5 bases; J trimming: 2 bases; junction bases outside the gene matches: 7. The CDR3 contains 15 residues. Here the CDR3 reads CASSDPDRFTDTQYF. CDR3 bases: TGTGCCAGCAGTGATCCGGACAGGTTCACAGATACGCAGTATTTT. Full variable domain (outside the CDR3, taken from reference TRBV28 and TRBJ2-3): DVKVTQSSRYLVKRTGEKVFLECVQDMDHENMFWYRQDPGLGLRLIYFSYDVKMKEKGDIPEGYSVSREKKERFSLILESASTNQTSMYLCASSDPDRFTDTQYFGPGTRLTVL.

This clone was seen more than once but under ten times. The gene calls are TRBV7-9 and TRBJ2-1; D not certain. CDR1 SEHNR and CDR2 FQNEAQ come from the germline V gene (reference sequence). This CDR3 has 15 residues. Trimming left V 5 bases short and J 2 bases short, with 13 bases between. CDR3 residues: CASSPTEGTYNEQFF. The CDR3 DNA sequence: TGTGCCAGCAGCCCCACTGAAGGAACCTACAATGAGCAGTTCTTC.

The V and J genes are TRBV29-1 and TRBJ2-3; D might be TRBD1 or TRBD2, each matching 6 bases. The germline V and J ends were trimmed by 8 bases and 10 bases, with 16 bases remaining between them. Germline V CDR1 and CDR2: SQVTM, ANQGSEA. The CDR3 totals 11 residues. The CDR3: CSLQRGEAQYF. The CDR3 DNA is TGCAGCCTTCAAAGGGGGGAGGCGCAGTATTTT.

The CDR3 reads CASSPGGDTQYF. The CDR3 nucleotides read TGTGCCAGCAGCCCGGGCGGGGATACGCAGTATTTT. The chain joins TRBV5-6 to TRBJ2-3; the D gene is possibly TRBD2 (5 bases). CDR1 is SGHDT and CDR2 is YYEEEE in the germline V gene. The CDR3 is made up of 12 amino acids. Deletions cut 4 bases from V and 6 bases from J, with 9 bases between. Variable domain in full (rest from reference TRBV5-6 and TRBJ2-3): DAGVTQSPTHLIKTRGQQVTLRCSPKSGHDTVSWYQQALGQGPQFIFQYYEEEERQRGNFPDRFSGHQFPNYSSELNVNALLLGDSALYLCASSPGGDTQYFGPGTRLTVL.

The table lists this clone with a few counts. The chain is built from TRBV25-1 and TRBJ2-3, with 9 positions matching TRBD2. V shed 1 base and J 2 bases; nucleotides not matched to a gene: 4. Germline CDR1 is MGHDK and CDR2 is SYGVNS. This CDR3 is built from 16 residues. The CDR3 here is CASSEWLAGDTDTQYF. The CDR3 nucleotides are TGTGCCAGCAGTGAATGGTTAGCGGGAGACACAGATACGCAGTATTTT.

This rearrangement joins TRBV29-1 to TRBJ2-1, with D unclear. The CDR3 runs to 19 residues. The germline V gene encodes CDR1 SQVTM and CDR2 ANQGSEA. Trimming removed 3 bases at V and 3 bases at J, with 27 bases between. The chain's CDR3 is CSVEATSVLRAPIYNEQFF. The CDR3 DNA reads TGCAGCGTTGAGGCCACGTCAGTATTGAGAGCGCCGATCTACAATGAGCAGTTCTTC.

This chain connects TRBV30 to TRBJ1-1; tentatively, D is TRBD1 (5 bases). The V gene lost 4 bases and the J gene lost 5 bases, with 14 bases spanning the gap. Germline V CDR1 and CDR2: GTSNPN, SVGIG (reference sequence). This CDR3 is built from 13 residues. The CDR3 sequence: CAWKPGGRTEAFF. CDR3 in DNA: TGTGCCTGGAAGCCGGGGGGGAGGACTGAAGCTTTCTTT.

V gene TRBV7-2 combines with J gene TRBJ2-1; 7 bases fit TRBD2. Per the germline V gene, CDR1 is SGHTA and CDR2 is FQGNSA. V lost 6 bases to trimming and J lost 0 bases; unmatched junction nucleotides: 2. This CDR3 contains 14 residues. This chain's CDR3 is CASSWGGSYNEQFF. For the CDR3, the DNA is TGTGCCAGCAGTTGGGGGGGCTCCTACAATGAGCAGTTCTTC.

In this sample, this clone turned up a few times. CDR3 loop: CASTMTGYEQYF. CDR3 nucleotides: TGTGCCAGCACTATGACAGGCTACGAGCAGTACTTC. The rearrangement uses TRBV25-1 and TRBJ2-7, with a possible D match to TRBD1 (6 bases). Between the trimmed V and J ends, which lost 7 bases and 3 bases, there was a span of 10 bases. CDR1 is MGHDK and CDR2 is SYGVNS in the germline V gene. The CDR3 is made up of 12 amino acids.

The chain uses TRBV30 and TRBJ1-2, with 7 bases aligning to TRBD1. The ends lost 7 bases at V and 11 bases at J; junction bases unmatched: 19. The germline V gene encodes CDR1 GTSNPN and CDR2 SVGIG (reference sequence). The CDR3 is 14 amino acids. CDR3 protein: CALGLDRRVIRYTF. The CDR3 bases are TGTGCCTTGGGTTTGGACAGGCGGGTAATCAGATACACCTTC.

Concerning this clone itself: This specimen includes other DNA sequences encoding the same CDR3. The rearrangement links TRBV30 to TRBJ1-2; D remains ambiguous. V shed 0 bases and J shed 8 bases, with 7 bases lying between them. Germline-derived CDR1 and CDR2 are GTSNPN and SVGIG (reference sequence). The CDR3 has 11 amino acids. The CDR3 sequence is CAWSVVGGYTF. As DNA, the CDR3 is TGTGCCTGGAGTGTGGTGGGAGGCTACACCTTC.

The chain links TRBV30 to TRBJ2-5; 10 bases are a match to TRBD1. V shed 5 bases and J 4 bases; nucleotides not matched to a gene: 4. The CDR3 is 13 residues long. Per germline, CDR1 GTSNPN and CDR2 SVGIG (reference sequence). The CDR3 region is CAWAGTGAETQYF. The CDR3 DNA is TGTGCCTGGGCCGGGACAGGGGCAGAGACCCAGTACTTC.

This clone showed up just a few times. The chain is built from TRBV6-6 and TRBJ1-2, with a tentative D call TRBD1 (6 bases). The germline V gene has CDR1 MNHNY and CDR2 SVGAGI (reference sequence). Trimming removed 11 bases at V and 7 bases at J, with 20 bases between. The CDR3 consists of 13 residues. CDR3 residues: CAGRQDTAGGYTF. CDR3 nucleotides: TGTGCCGGTCGACAGGACACAGCAGGTGGCTACACCTTC.

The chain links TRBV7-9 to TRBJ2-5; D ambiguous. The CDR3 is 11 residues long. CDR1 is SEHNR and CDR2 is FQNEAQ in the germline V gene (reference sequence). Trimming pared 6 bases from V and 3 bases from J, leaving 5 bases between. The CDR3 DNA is TGTGCCAGCAGGATTGAAGAGACCCAGTACTTC. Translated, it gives CASRIEETQYF.

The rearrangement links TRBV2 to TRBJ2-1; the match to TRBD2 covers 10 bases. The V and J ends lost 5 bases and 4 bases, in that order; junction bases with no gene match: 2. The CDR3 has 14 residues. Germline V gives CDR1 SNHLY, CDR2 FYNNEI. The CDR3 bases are TGTGCCAGCAGTAGGACTAGCGGTTACAATGAGCAGTTCTTC. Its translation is CASSRTSGYNEQFF.

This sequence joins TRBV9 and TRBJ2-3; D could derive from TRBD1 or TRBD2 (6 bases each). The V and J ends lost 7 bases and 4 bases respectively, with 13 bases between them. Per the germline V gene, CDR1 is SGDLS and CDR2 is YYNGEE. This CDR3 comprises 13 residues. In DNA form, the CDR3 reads TGTGCCAGCGCGCTGGAGGGGGCAGATACGCAGTATTTT. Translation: CASALEGADTQYF.

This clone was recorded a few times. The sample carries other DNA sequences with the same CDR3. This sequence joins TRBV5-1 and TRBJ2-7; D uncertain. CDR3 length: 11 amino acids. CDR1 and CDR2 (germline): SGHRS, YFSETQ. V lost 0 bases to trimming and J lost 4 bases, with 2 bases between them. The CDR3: CASSLDYEQYF. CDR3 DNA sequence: TGCGCCAGCAGCTTGGATTACGAGCAGTACTTC.

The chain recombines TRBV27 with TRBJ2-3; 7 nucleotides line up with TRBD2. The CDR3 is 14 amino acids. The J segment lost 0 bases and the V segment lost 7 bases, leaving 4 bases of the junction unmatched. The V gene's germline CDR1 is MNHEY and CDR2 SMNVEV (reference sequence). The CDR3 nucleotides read TGTGCCAGCAAACCAGCGGGGAGCACAGATACGCAGTATTTT. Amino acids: CASKPAGSTDTQYF.

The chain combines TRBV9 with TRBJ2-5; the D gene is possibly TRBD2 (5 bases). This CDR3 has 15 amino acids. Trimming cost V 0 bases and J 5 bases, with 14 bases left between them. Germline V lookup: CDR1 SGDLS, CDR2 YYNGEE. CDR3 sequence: CASSVDPGMKETQYF. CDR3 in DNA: TGTGCCAGCAGCGTAGATCCGGGGATGAAGGAGACCCAGTACTTC.

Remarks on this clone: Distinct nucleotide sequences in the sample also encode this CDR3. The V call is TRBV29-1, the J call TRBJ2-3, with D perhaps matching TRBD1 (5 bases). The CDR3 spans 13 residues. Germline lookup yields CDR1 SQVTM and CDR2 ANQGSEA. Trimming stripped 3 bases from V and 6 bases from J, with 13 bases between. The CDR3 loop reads CSVDRVGTDTQYF. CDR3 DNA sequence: TGCAGCGTTGACAGGGTCGGTACGGATACGCAGTATTTT.

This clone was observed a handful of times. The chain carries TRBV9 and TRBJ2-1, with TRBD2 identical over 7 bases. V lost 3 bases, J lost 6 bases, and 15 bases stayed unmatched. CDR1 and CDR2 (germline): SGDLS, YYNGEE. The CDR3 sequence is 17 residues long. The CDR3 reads CASSASFGRVVLNEQFF. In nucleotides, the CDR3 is TGTGCCAGCAGCGCTTCATTTGGGAGGGTCGTGCTCAATGAGCAGTTCTTC. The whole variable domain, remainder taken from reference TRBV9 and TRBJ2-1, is DSGVTQTPKHLITATGQRVTLRCSPRSGDLSVYWYQQSLDQGLQFLIQYYNGEERAKGNILERFSAQQFPDLHSELNLSSLELGDSALYFCASSASFGRVVLNEQFFGPGTRLTVL.

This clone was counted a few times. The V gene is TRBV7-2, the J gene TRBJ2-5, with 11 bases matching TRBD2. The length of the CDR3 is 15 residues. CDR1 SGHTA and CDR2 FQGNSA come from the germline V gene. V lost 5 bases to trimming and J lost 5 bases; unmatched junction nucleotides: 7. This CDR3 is CASSRPTSGAETQYF. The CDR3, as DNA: TGTGCCAGCAGCCGGCCGACTAGCGGGGCGGAGACCCAGTACTTC.